Presented here are 22 T cell receptor beta chains from one specimen sequenced in a study of graft-versus-host responses after intestinal transplantation (dated by TCRdb to the early 2020s). The library came from the immunoSEQ multiplex PCR assay. TCRdb limited this immuneACCESS table to in-frame rearrangements with V and J called. A share of clones is missing; checked studies link under half to unresolved V genes, and the rest is unexplained. A total of about 8,000 clones appear in this sample, around 30% of them only once. The top ten constitute about 2.1% of the sample. According to the study, the label for this sample's time point signals: cells obtained before transplantation from donor or recipient. Mixed lymphocyte reactions plated approximately 200,000 CFSE-labeled pre-transplant responders with approximately 200,000 irradiated violet-dye-labeled stimulators and were cultured for six to seven days.

Here the sequenced sample was alloreactive CD8+ T cells from a mixed lymphocyte reaction culture, taken before intestinal transplant. What this sample's cell subset or site label stands for: CFSE-low proliferating T cells sorted from approximately six-day pre-transplant mixed lymphocyte reaction (GvH or HvG direction). The receptors derive from a human patient who received an intestinal transplant.

V usage is TRBV28 and J usage is TRBJ1-1; TRBD1 might be the D (5 bases). This CDR3 has 13 amino acids. Per germline, CDR1 MDHEN and CDR2 SYDVKM. Trimming cost V 1 base and J 6 bases, with 9 bases left between them. The CDR3 region has the DNA TGTGCCAGCAGTTTATATTCGGGGGCTGAAGCTTTCTTT. Translation: CASSLYSGAEAFF.

The V gene is TRBV27, the J gene TRBJ2-7; 8 bases agree with TRBD2. The junction had 5 bases not matched to a gene; V was cut back by 1 base and J by 6 bases. This CDR3 spans 14 amino acids. Germline CDR1 and CDR2: MNHEY and SMNVEV (reference sequence). CDR3 nucleotide sequence: TGTGCCAGCAGTTTATTCGGGAGGGTAGGCGAGCAGTACTTC. Its translation: CASSLFGRVGEQYF.

This chain links TRBV4-1 with TRBJ2-3; weak D call: TRBD2 (6 bases). The CDR3 runs to 18 residues. Germline V lookup: CDR1 MGHRA, CDR2 YSYEKL. V was shortened by 0 bases and J by 7 bases, with 23 bases between the two germline ends. This CDR3 is CASSQDRVGGGFLNTQYF. DNA for the CDR3: TGCGCCAGCAGCCAAGATCGGGTCGGGGGAGGTTTCTTGAATACGCAGTATTTT.

Relative to its sample, this clone is medium-sized. The chain employs TRBV7-9 and TRBJ1-4; tentative D call: TRBD1 (5 bases). The CDR3 spans 17 residues. Germline V gene lookup returns CDR1 SEHNR and CDR2 FQNEAQ (reference sequence). The V and J ends lost 4 bases and 9 bases respectively, with 24 bases between them. CDR3 sequence (DNA): TGTGCCAGCAGCTCGGGGACCGGGGGTGCAATTTTTCAAAAACTGTTTTTT. The encoded protein is CASSSGTGGAIFQKLFF.

The chain recombines TRBV19 with TRBJ1-5; no definite D call. The CDR3 runs to 14 residues. Trimming took 2 bases from V and 6 from J, leaving 11 bases between them. The germline V gene encodes CDR1 LNHDA and CDR2 SQIVND (reference sequence). CDR3 bases: TGTGCCAGTAGTATAATTGGAGTTTTTCAGCCCCAGCATTTT. As protein: CASSIIGVFQPQHF.

This chain joins TRBV7-6 and TRBJ2-7; a possible D gene is TRBD2 (6 bases). CDR1 and CDR2 (germline): SGHVS, FNYEAQ. The CDR3 is 15 amino acids. Trimming took off 3 bases at V and 5 bases at J, with 17 bases between the two ends. CDR3 amino acids: CASSLFGGGMNEQYF. Here the CDR3 DNA reads TGTGCCAGCAGCTTGTTTGGTGGCGGGATGAACGAGCAGTACTTC.

By frequency in the sample, this clone is medium-sized. The V and J genes are TRBV27 and TRBJ1-5, with D hard to call. V lost 3 bases and J 4 bases, leaving 4 bases between the germline ends. CDR3 length: 12 amino acids. The germline V gene encodes CDR1 MNHEY and CDR2 SMNVEV (reference sequence). The CDR3 spells CASSFINQPQHF. CDR3 sequence (DNA): TGTGCCAGCAGTTTTATAAATCAGCCCCAGCATTTT.

This clone has just a few counts. The J gene is TRBJ2-3, the V gene TRBV9, with a tentative D call TRBD1 (6 bases). CDR3 length: 15 residues. V shed 2 bases and J shed 2 bases, with 12 bases lying between them. The germline V gene encodes CDR1 SGDLS and CDR2 YYNGEE. CDR3 region: CASSVYAGDTDTQYF. The CDR3 nucleotides read TGTGCCAGCAGCGTCTATGCAGGGGACACAGATACGCAGTATTTT.

This clone was seen only a few times. This chain connects TRBV6-5 to TRBJ2-2, with D perhaps matching TRBD1 (6 bases). V was trimmed by 4 bases and J by 1 base, leaving 10 bases between them. The germline V gene has CDR1 MNHEY and CDR2 SVGAGI. This CDR3 spans 15 amino acids. CDR3 bases: TGTGCCAGCAGTTTCCTGACAGGGAACACCGGGGAGCTGTTTTTT. Its protein is CASSFLTGNTGELFF.

This clone appeared once. The V and J genes are TRBV6-6 and TRBJ2-7; D is perhaps TRBD1 (6 bases). The CDR3 spans 15 residues. V was clipped by 5 bases and J by 3 bases, with 17 bases between them. Germline CDR1 reads MNHNY; CDR2 reads SVGAGI (reference sequence). The CDR3 DNA reads as TGTGCCAGCAGTCACTACGGACAGCTCCGCTACGAGCAGTACTTC. It specifies CASSHYGQLRYEQYF.

By its share, this clone is medium-sized. The chain links TRBV14 to TRBJ2-1, with 12 bases lining up with TRBD2. The V segment lost 5 bases and the J segment 4 bases; nucleotides outside the gene matches: 9. From germline, CDR1 is SGHDN and CDR2 FVKESK. The CDR3 is 17 amino acids. CDR3 coding DNA: TGTGCCAGCAGCACGATACCGGGACTAGCGGGTTACAATGAGCAGTTCTTC. It specifies CASSTIPGLAGYNEQFF. The whole variable domain, remainder taken from reference TRBV14 and TRBJ2-1, is EAGVTQFPSHSVIEKGQTVTLRCDPISGHDNLYWYRRVMGKEIKFLLHFVKESKQDESGMPNNRFLAERTGGTYSTLKVQPAELEDSGVYFCASSTIPGLAGYNEQFFGPGTRLTVL.

The rearrangement uses TRBV7-2 and TRBJ2-7, with D perhaps matching TRBD1 (6 bases). CDR1 and CDR2 (germline): SGHTA, FQGNSA. V lost 2 bases and J 3 bases, leaving 11 bases between the germline ends. CDR3 size: 14 residues. Here the CDR3 reads CASSLQSGVYEQYF. CDR3 nucleotide sequence: TGTGCCAGCAGCTTACAGTCAGGGGTCTACGAGCAGTACTTC.

Only a few counts were recorded for this clone. V is TRBV5-1 and J is TRBJ2-7, with a possible D match to TRBD2 (5 bases). The CDR3 extends over 12 amino acids. V gave up 2 bases and J gave up 3 bases, with 6 bases separating them. Germline V gene data show CDR1 as SGHRS and CDR2 as YFSETQ. This CDR3 is CASSLGGYEQYF. The CDR3 coding sequence is TGCGCCAGCAGCTTAGGAGGCTACGAGCAGTACTTC.

In this sample, this clone turned up a few times. The chain combines TRBV13 with TRBJ2-5; D may be TRBD2 (6 bases). Germline loops: CDR1 PRHDT, CDR2 FYEKMQ (reference sequence). The CDR3 contains 14 residues. V was trimmed by 5 bases and J by 3 bases, leaving 13 bases between them. CDR3 DNA: TGTGCCAGCAGCCATCTTGCGGGGAAAGAGACCCAGTACTTC. Translating gives CASSHLAGKETQYF.

The chain links TRBV6-4 to TRBJ2-1, with TRBD2 matching over 9 bases. The CDR3 has 14 residues. Per germline, CDR1 MRHNA and CDR2 SNTAGT. The ends lost 6 bases at V and 7 bases at J; junction bases unmatched: 7. The chain's CDR3 is CASSGAGGSNEQFF. The CDR3 coding sequence is TGTGCCAGCAGCGGAGCGGGGGGCTCGAATGAGCAGTTCTTC.

V is TRBV5-6 and J is TRBJ2-5; 9 nucleotides line up with TRBD1. The germline V gene has CDR1 SGHDT and CDR2 YYEEEE. V shed 4 bases, J shed 5 bases, and the junction held 18 bases outside the gene matches. This CDR3 is built from 18 residues. The CDR3 DNA reads as TGTGCCAGCAGCCAGGGGACAGGGTTCGGCGTCCTCCCGGAGACCCAGTACTTC. It encodes CASSQGTGFGVLPETQYF.

In its sample, this clone is medium-sized. This sequence joins TRBV4-1 and TRBJ1-5; 9 nucleotides match TRBD1. This CDR3 has 17 residues. J lost 7 bases, V lost 1 base, and 11 bases had no gene match. CDR1 and CDR2 from the germline V gene are MGHRA and YSYEKL. CDR3 nucleotide sequence: TGCGCCAGCAGCCAAGTGGCTTTTGGGACAGGGAACCAGCCCCAGCATTTT. Translation gives CASSQVAFGTGNQPQHF.

The rearrangement uses TRBV9 and TRBJ2-7; D possibly corresponds to TRBD2 (5 bases). Between the trimmed V and J ends, which lost 4 bases and 0 bases, there was a span of 20 bases. Germline CDR1 reads SGDLS; CDR2 reads YYNGEE. The CDR3 extends over 17 amino acids. The CDR3 region is CASSPHLSAVYSYEQYF. In DNA form, the CDR3 reads TGTGCCAGCAGCCCACATCTATCAGCGGTCTACTCCTACGAGCAGTACTTC.

V gene TRBV6-1 combines with J gene TRBJ1-1; D might be TRBD1 (5 bases). This CDR3 has 13 residues. V was trimmed by 6 bases and J by 4 bases, leaving 12 bases between them. CDR1 is MNHNS, CDR2 SASEGT, per germline. Here the CDR3 reads CASRAGGVTEAFF. The DNA of the CDR3 is TGTGCCAGCAGGGCGGGGGGTGTCACTGAAGCTTTCTTT.

This clone was observed a few times. V gene TRBV7-9 combines with J gene TRBJ1-3; a weak D match, TRBD1 (6 bases). Trimming left V 5 bases short and J 3 bases short, with 17 bases between. This CDR3 has 16 residues. CDR1 is SEHNR, CDR2 FQNEAQ, per germline (reference sequence). The CDR3, as DNA: TGTGCCAGCAGCCCGGTAGAGGGGGTGTATGGAAACACCATATATTTT. Encoded protein: CASSPVEGVYGNTIYF.

The chain combines TRBV28 with TRBJ2-7, with 7 bases identical to TRBD2. The V segment lost 9 bases and the J segment 6 bases; nucleotides outside the gene matches: 17. The CDR3 runs 15 residues. Per the germline V gene, CDR1 is MDHEN and CDR2 is SYDVKM. The CDR3 DNA follows: TGTGCCAGTAAGCTGCGGGAGTTTTCGGCGGGCGAGCAGTACTTC. Its protein is CASKLREFSAGEQYF.

This clone has more than one count but fewer than ten. The V call is TRBV7-8, the J call TRBJ2-1; perhaps TRBD1 as D (6 bases). The CDR3 has 15 amino acids. CDR1 and CDR2 (germline): SGHVS, FQNEAQ. The V gene lost 3 bases and the J gene lost 0 bases, with 9 bases spanning the gap. The CDR3 DNA is TGTGCCAGCAGCTTTCAGGGGAGCTCCTACAATGAGCAGTTCTTC. Protein product: CASSFQGSSYNEQFF.